The rows below give T cell receptor beta chains drawn from one sample of a study of T cell changes during pregnancy in multiple sclerosis. Clones were sequenced by immunoSEQ multiplex PCR, and TCRdb holds only the in-frame ones, with some missing. The table includes around 62,000 clones, 89% detected once. Sequenced here: peripheral blood, sampled in the first trimester of pregnancy. The receptors here all came from a female donor with multiple sclerosis, enrolled in a pregnancy study. Both conserved end residues are part of each CDR3. The order of the fields is J gene, V gene, CDR3 protein.

TRBJ2-3	TRBV7-2	CASSRRGTQASGTDTQYF
TRBJ2-5	TRBV13	CASSTRDRAETQYF
TRBJ2-3	TRBV18	CASSPRLTGVGPDTQYF
TRBJ1-1	TRBV7-9	CASSLGAGGILSGTEAFF
TRBJ2-7	TRBV5-1	CASSLLGRGGYEQYF
TRBJ2-1	TRBV4-1	CASSQDLAGGFNEQFF
TRBJ1-1	TRBV6-1	CASAETGRTEAFF
TRBJ1-4	TRBV29-1	CSSYSGEKLFF
TRBJ1-5	TRBV4-2	CASSQIRAYSNQPQHF
TRBJ2-2	TRBV2	CASHPGSSGRANTGELFF
TRBJ2-1	TRBV5-1	CASSEGLRSSYNEQFF
TRBJ2-7	TRBV10-3	CAISESRQGHEQYF
TRBJ1-1	TRBV7-2	CASSLHPGGGAFF
TRBJ2-1	TRBV4-1	CASSQAGGADYEQFF
TRBJ1-2	TRBV29-1	CSVGSSQGHNYGYTF
TRBJ1-1	TRBV5-1	CASSFQEGKAFF
TRBJ1-2	TRBV5-6	CASSLQGEVDYGYTF
TRBJ2-4	TRBV14	CASSHMGQGENIQYF
TRBJ2-4	TRBV27	CASIEGSIQYF
TRBJ2-5	TRBV19	CASSIGSGKETQYF